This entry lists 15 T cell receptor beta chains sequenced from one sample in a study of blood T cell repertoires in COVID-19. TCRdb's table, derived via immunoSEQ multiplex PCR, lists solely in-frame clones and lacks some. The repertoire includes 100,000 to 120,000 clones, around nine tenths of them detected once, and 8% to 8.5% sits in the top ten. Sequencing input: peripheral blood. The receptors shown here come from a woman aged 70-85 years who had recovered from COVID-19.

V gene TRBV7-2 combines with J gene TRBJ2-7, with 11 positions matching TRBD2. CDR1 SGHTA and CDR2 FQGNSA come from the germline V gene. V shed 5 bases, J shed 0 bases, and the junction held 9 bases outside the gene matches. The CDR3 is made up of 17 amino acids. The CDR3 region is CASSPGASGRSSYEQYF. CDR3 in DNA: TGTGCCAGCAGCCCCGGCGCTAGCGGGAGGAGCTCCTACGAGCAGTACTTC.

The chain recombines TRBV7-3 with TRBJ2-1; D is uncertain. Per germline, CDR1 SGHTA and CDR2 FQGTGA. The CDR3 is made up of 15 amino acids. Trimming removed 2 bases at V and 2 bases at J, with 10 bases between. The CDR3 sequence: CASSLRQDPYNEQFF. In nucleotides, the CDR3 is TGTGCCAGCAGCTTACGGCAGGATCCCTACAATGAGCAGTTCTTC.

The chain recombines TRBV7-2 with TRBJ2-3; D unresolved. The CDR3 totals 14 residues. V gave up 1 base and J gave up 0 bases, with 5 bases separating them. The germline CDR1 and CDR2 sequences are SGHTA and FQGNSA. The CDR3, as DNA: TGTGCCAGCAGCTTAGGGGCTAGCACAGATACGCAGTATTTT. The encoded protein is CASSLGASTDTQYF.

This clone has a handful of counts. The CDR3 protein is CASSGGTGSSPLHF. The DNA of the CDR3 is TGTGCCAGCTCGGGGGGGACAGGGTCGTCACCCCTCCACTTT. The rearrangement joins TRBV18 to TRBJ1-6; 9 bases align to TRBD1. CDR1 is KGHSH and CDR2 is LQKENI in the germline V gene. With 6 bases clipped from V and 10 bases from J, the junction kept 7 bases outside the gene matches. The CDR3 runs 14 residues.

DNA of the CDR3: TGTGCCAGCAGCCAGAGCGGGAGGGGGACAGATACGCAGTATTTT. Its protein product is CASSQSGRGTDTQYF. The V gene is TRBV4-2, the J gene TRBJ2-3, with TRBD2 matching 10 bases. Trimming at V came to 3 bases and at J to 3 bases, leaving 3 bases not matched to a gene. Germline V gives CDR1 LGHNA, CDR2 YNFKEQ. The CDR3 totals 15 residues.

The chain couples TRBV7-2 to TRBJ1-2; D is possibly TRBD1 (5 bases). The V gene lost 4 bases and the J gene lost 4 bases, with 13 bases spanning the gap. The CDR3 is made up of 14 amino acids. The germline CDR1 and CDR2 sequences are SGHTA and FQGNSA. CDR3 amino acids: CASSWGDIGYGYTF. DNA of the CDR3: TGTGCCAGCAGCTGGGGGGATATAGGCTATGGCTACACCTTC.

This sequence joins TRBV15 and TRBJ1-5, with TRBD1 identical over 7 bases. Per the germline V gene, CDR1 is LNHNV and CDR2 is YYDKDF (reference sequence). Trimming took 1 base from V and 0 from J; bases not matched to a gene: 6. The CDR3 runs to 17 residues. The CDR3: CATSRGGQVYSNQPQHF. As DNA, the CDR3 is TGTGCCACCAGCAGAGGAGGACAGGTATATAGCAATCAGCCCCAGCATTTT.

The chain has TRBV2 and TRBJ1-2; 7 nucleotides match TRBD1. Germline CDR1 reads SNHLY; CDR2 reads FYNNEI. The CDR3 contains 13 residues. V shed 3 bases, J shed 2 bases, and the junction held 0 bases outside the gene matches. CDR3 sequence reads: CASSEDRNYGYTF. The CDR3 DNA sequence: TGTGCCAGCAGTGAGGACAGGAACTATGGCTACACCTTC.

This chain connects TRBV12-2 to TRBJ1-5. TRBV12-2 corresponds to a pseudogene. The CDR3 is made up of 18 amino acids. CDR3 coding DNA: TGTGCAAGTCGCTTAGTAGTTCCGGGACTGAGGGTGAATCAGCCCCAGCATTTT. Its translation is CASRLVVPGLRVNQPQHF.

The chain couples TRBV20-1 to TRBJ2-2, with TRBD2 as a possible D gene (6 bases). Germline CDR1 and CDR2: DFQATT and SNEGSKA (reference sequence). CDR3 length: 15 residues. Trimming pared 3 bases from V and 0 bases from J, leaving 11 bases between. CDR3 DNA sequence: TGCAGTGCTAGTGGAATAGCGGCGAACACCGGGGAGCTGTTTTTT. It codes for CSASGIAANTGELFF.

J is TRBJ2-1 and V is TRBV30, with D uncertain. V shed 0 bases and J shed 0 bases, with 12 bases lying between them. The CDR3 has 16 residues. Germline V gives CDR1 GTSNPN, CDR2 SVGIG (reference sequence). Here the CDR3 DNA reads TGTGCCTGGAGTGTATTCGGTCGGAGCTCCTACAATGAGCAGTTCTTC. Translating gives CAWSVFGRSSYNEQFF.

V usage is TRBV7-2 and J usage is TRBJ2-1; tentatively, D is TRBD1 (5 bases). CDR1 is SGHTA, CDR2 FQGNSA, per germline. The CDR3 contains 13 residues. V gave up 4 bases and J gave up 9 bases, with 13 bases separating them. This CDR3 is CASSSTREGEQFF. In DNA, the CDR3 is TGTGCCAGCAGCTCAACCAGGGAAGGTGAGCAGTTCTTC.

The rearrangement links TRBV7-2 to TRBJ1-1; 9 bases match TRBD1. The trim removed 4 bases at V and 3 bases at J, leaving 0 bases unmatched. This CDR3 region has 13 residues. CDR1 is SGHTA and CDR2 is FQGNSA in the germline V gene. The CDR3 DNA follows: TGTGCCAGCAGCTGGGACAGGGACACTGAAGCTTTCTTT. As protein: CASSWDRDTEAFF.

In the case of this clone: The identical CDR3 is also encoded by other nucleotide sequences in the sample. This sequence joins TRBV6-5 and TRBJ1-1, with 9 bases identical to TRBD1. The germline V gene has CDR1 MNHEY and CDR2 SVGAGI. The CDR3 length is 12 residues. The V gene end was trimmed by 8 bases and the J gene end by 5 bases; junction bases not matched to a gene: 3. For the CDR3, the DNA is TGTGCCAGCGGGACAGGGAGGACTGAAGCTTTCTTT. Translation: CASGTGRTEAFF.

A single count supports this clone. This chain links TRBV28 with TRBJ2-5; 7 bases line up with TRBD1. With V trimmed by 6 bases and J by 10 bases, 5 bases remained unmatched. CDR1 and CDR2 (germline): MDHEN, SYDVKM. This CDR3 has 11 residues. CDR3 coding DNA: TGTGCCAGCAGCTCAACAGGGGTCCAGTACTTC. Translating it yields CASSSTGVQYF. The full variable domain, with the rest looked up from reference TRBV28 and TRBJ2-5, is DVKVTQSSRYLVKRTGEKVFLECVQDMDHENMFWYRQDPGLGLRLIYFSYDVKMKEKGDIPEGYSVSREKKERFSLILESASTNQTSMYLCASSSTGVQYFGPGTRLLVL.